This T cell receptor beta chain was sequenced in a study of healthy donors' naive CD4 and CD8 T cells. V was shortened by 5 bases and J by 2 bases, with 10 bases between the two germline ends. Germline V gene data show CDR1 as GTSNPN and CDR2 as SVGIG (reference sequence). The CDR3 has 14 residues. Starting from 450 to 550 ng of total RNA, TCR libraries were made with linear amplification. TCRdb analysed the reads with MiXCR anew, one entry per CDR3 protein. The sample has 150,000 to 200,000 distinct CDR3 sequences; nearly 75% are singletons. Sorting defined naive CD4+ as CD4+CD8-CD45RO-CD45RA+ and naive CD8+ as CD8+CD4-CD45RA+CD27bright.

This sequence was found in a pool of human donors in good health; the sample pools cells from several healthy donors. The rearrangement joins TRBV30 to TRBJ2-6; weak D call: TRBD1 (5 bases). Sequencing was carried out using naive CD4+ and CD8+ T cells sorted from blood, pooled from several donors. The CDR3 region is CAWATGAGANVLTF. The CDR3 region has the DNA TGTGCCTGGGCCACAGGTGCTGGGGCCAACGTCCTGACTTTC. The full variable domain, with the rest looked up from reference TRBV30 and TRBJ2-6, is SQTIHQWPATLVQPVGSPLSLECTVEGTSNPNLYWYRQAAGRGLQLLFYSVGIGQISSEVPQNLSASRPQDRQFILSSKKLLLSDSGFYLCAWATGAGANVLTFGAGSRLTVL.